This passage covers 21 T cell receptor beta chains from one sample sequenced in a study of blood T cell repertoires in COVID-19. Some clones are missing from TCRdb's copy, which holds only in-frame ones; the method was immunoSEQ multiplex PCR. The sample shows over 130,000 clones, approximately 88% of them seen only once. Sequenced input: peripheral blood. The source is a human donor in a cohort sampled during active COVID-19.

CDR3 coding DNA: TGTGCCGGGTCCAGGGCCAATACCTACGAGCAGTACTTC. Translated, it gives CAGSRANTYEQYF. J is TRBJ2-7 and V is TRBV14, with D possibly matching TRBD1 (5 bases). V lost 11 bases and J 2 bases, leaving 16 bases between the germline ends. Germline V CDR1 and CDR2: SGHDN, FVKESK. The CDR3 spans 13 residues.

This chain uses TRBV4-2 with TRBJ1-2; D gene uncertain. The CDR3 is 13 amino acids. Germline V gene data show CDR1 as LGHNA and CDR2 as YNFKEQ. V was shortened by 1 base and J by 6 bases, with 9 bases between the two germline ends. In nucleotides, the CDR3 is TGTGCCAGCAGCCAAGGGTTCAGCGATGGCTACACCTTC. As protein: CASSQGFSDGYTF.

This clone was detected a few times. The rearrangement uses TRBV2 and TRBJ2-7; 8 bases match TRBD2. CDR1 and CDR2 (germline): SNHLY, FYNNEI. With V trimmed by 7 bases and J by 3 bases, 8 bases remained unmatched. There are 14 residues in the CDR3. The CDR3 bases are TGTGCCAGCAAGCAAGCGGGGGTAAACTACGAGCAGTACTTC. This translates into CASKQAGVNYEQYF. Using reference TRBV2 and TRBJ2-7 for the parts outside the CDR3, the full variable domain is EPEVTQTPSHQVTQMGQEVILRCVPISNHLYFYWYRQILGQKVEFLVSFYNNEISEKSEIFDDQFSVERPDGSNFTLKIRSTKLEDSAMYFCASKQAGVNYEQYFGPGTRLTVT.

This CDR3 is CASKGQGIYEQYF. The CDR3 nucleotides are TGTGCCAGCAAGGGACAGGGGATATACGAGCAGTACTTC. The rearrangement joins TRBV3-1 (or the pseudogene TRBV3-2) to TRBJ2-7; TRBD1 matches at 10 bases. Trimming at V came to 7 bases and at J to 4 bases, leaving 4 bases not matched to a gene. This CDR3 has 13 amino acids. Germline assignment: CDR1 LGHDT and CDR2 YNNKEL (reference sequence).

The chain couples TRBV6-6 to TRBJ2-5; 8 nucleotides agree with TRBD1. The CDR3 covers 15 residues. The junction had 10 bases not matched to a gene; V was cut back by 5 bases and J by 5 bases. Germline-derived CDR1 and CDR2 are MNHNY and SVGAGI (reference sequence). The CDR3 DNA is TGTGCCAGCAGTCCGAGACAGGGGAGGTGGGAGACCCAGTACTTC. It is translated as CASSPRQGRWETQYF.

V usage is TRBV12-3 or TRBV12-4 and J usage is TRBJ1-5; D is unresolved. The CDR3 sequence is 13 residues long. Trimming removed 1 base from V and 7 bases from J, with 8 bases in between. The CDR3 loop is CASSLGESQPQHF. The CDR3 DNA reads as TGTGCCAGCAGTTTAGGCGAGAGCCAGCCCCAGCATTTT.

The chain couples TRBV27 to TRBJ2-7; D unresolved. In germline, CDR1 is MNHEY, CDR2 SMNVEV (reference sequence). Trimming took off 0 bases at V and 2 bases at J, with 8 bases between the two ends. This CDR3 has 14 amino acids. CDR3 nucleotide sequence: TGTGCCAGCAGTTTATCAGGCACTACCTACGAGCAGTACTTC. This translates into CASSLSGTTYEQYF.

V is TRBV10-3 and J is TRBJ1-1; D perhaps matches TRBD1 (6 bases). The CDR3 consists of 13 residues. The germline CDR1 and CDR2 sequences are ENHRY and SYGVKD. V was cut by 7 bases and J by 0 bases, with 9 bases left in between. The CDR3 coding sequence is TGTGCCATCAACAGGGAATTGAACACTGAAGCTTTCTTT. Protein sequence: CAINRELNTEAFF.

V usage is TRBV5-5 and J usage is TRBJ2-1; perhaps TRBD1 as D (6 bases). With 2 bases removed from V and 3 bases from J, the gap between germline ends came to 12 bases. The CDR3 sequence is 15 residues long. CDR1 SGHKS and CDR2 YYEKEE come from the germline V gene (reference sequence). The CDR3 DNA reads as TGTGCCAGCAGCTTAGCAGGACAGAGCTACAATGAGCAGTTCTTC. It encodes CASSLAGQSYNEQFF.

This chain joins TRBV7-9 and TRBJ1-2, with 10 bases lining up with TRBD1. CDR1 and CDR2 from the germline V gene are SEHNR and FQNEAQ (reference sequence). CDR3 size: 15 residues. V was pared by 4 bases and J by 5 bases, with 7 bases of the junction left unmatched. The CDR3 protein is CASSYGTGAEYGYTF. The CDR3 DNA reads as TGTGCCAGCAGCTACGGGACAGGGGCGGAATATGGCTACACCTTC.

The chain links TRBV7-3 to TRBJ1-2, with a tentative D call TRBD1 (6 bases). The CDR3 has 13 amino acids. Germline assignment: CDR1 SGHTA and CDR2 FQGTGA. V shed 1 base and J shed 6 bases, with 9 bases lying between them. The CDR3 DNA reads TGTGCCAGCAGCTTAAGCGGGGGCGATGGCTACACCTTC. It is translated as CASSLSGGDGYTF. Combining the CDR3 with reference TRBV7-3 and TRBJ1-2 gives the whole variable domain GAGVSQTPSNKVTEKGKYVELRCDPISGHTALYWYRQSLGQGPEFLIYFQGTGAADDSGLPNDRFFAVRPEGSVSTLKIQRTERGDSAVYLCASSLSGGDGYTFGSGTRLTVV.

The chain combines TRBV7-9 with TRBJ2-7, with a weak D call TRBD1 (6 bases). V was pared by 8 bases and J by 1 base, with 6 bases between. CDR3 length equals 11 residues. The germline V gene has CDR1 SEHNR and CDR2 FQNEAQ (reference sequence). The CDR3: CASQGSYEQYF. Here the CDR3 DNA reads TGTGCCAGCCAGGGGTCCTACGAGCAGTACTTC.

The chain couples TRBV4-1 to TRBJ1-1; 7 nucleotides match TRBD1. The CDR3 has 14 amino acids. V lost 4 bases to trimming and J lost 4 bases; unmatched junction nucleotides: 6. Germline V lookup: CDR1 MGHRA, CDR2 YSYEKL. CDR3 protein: CASSRGPGGTEAFF. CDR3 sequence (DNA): TGCGCCAGCAGCCGAGGGCCAGGGGGCACTGAAGCTTTCTTT.

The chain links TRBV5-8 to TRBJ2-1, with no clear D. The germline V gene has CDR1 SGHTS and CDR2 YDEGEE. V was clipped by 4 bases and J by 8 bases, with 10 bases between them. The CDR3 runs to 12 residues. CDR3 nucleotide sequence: TGTGCCAGCAGCCGTCTCGCGTATGAGCAGTTCTTC. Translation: CASSRLAYEQFF.

CDR3 DNA: TGTGCCAGCGGGACCGGGACTTTGCAAGAGACCCAGTACTTC. Translated, it gives CASGTGTLQETQYF. The V and J genes are TRBV2 and TRBJ2-5; D might be TRBD2 (6 bases). The V and J ends lost 8 bases and 2 bases respectively, with 15 bases between them. The CDR3 consists of 14 residues. From germline, CDR1 is SNHLY and CDR2 FYNNEI.

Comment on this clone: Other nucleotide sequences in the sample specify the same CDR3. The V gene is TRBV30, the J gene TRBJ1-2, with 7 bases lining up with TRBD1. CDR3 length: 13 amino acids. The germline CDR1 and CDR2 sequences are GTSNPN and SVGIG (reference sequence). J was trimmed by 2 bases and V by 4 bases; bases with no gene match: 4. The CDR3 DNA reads TGTGCCTGGACCCCGACAGGGAACTATGGCTACACCTTC. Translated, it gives CAWTPTGNYGYTF. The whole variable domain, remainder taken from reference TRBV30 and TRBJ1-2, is SQTIHQWPATLVQPVGSPLSLECTVEGTSNPNLYWYRQAAGRGLQLLFYSVGIGQISSEVPQNLSASRPQDRQFILSSKKLLLSDSGFYLCAWTPTGNYGYTFGSGTRLTVV.

The CDR3 here is CASSLIGGADYGYTF. In DNA, the CDR3 is TGTGCCAGCAGCTTAATCGGGGGGGCGGACTATGGCTACACCTTC. The chain carries TRBV7-2 and TRBJ1-2; TRBD1 might be the D (6 bases). This CDR3 region has 15 residues. The V gene's germline CDR1 is SGHTA and CDR2 FQGNSA. V was clipped by 2 bases and J by 3 bases, with 13 bases between them.

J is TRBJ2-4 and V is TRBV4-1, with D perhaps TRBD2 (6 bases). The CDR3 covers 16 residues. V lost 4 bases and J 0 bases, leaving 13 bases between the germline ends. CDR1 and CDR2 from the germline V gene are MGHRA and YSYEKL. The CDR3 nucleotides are TGCGCCAGCAGCCGAGCGGGTCCTTTAGCCAAAAACATTCAGTACTTC. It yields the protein CASSRAGPLAKNIQYF.

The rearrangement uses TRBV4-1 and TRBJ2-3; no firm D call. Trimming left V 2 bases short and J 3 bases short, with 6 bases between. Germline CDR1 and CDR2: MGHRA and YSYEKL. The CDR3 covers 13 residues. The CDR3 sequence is CASSQPSTDTQYF. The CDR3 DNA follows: TGCGCCAGCAGCCAACCCTCGACAGATACGCAGTATTTT.

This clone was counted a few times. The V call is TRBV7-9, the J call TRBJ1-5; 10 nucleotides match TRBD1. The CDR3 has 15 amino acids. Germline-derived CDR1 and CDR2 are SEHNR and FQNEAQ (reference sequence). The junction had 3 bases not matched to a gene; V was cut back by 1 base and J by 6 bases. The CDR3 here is CASSLGQGAGQPQHF. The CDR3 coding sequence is TGTGCCAGCAGCTTAGGACAGGGGGCCGGTCAGCCCCAGCATTTT.

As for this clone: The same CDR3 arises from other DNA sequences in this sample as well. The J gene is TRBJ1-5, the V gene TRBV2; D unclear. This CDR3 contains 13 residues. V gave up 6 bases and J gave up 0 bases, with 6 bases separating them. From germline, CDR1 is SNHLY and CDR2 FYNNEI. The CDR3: CASREDSNQPQHF. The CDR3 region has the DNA TGTGCCAGCAGGGAGGATAGCAATCAGCCCCAGCATTTT.